This record covers a single T cell receptor (beta chain). What antigen it recognizes has not been identified. No much larger clonotype is one base removed from it; base qualities were not supplied. The same CDR3 is also encoded by other DNA sequences in this sample. Enrolling through a virtual design, the prospective study's participants ranged in age from roughly 18 to 90 years and lived across roughly 24 United States geographic areas. To assign participants to cohorts, the prospective study relied on clinical history that participants themselves reported in a screening survey and a study questionnaire. Mobile phlebotomists in the prospective study collected whole blood, serum and a nasopharyngeal or oropharyngeal swab from every participant. Additional blood draws and questionnaires over an approximately two-month period could optionally be provided by prospective study participants. Before DNA extraction, prospective study blood samples were shipped either frozen or at room temperature.

In the germline V gene, CDR1 corresponds to SGHRS and CDR2 to YFSETQ. The V and J ends are trimmed by 0 bases and 0 bases, leaving 10 bases between them. Measured from the cysteine to the phenylalanine, the CDR3 is 15 residues long. Only the CDR3 DNA stays, 45 bases, in frame from base 1. TCRbeta CDR3 regions were amplified from genomic DNA using the immunoSEQ Assay, a bias-controlled multiplex PCR. The authors' analysis ran thus. The number of nucleated cells in each sample was estimated from the amplification of reference gene primers within the assay. Sequence reads were collapsed and filtered to measure the absolute abundance of every unique TCRbeta CDR3 rearrangement. For each sample, productive Simpson clonality was calculated as the square root of Simpson's diversity index over productive rearrangements. TCRdb provides this immuneACCESS table in a form limited to in-frame rearrangements. Some clones are lacking; in checked studies, under half of them reflect an unresolved V gene, and why the rest are absent is not known. That table supplies the V and J calls and clone size; D and trimming were determined from the DNA. Counted in this sample were approximately 250,000 clones; around nine tenths of them appeared once. Clones ranked in the top ten supply around 2% of the sample.

This sample stems from a study of blood T cell repertoires in COVID-19 (TCRdb year 2020). With respect to the entire study: For ImmuneRACE Cohort 3, a participant was defined as recovered based on two consecutive negative NP/OP PCR tests, clearance by a healthcare professional, or resolution of symptoms. Collaborator samples came from the United States, Italy and Spain and covered acute and convalescent phases of COVID-19. The prospective study material was composed of cDNA or gDNA derived from T cells, B-cell-depleted T cells, or PBMCs. The dataset comprised deeply sampled blood TCRbeta repertoires from subjects exposed to, actively infected with, or recovered from COVID-19. A freely available public database, intended as a resource for researchers studying the immune response to SARS-CoV-2, is where the repertoires were released. The samples were drawn from two sources: the first 160 participants of the ongoing ImmuneRACE study, and 1,254 subjects contributed by 6 global collaborators. A de-identified subject ID, COVID-19 status, age in years and sex were almost always included in the sample metadata. Where available, HLA class I and class II types were obtained from metadata supplied by the sample provider rather than from assay-based typing. What the research found in general, with its limitations: The amount of clinical and demographic metadata varied by source and participant and was provided uncurated.

What was sequenced was PBMCs or T cells enriched from blood (not recorded which). The sequence was collected from a woman in her sixties in a cohort exposed to, infected with or recovered from COVID-19 (not recorded which). This chain joins TRBV5-1 to TRBJ2-7; no D gene can be assigned with confidence. The sequenced DNA is TGCGCCAGCAGCTTGGTTCCCGGTAGCTCCTACGAGCAGTACTTC. Its protein is CASSLVPGSSYEQYF.